This TCR beta chain was captured by sequencing in a study of blood T cell repertoires in COVID-19. Turning to the study itself: There were acute and convalescent COVID-19 samples, and they came from the United States, Italy and Spain.

The authors' processing: Reference gene primer amplification yielded estimated nucleated cell counts. Using immunoSEQ multiplex PCR, the repertoire was profiled, and TCRdb retains in-frame clones only, with some absent. V, J and clone size are those of that table, while D and trimming were read from the DNA. This sample has almost 250,000 clones, with around 86% found just once. The TCR comes from a woman in her sixties who had recovered from COVID-19. Sequenced sample: peripheral blood.

Here the CDR3 DNA reads TGTGCCAGCAGTATACTAGCGGGGGCTTTCAATGAGCAGTTCTTC. The encoded protein is CASSILAGAFNEQFF. This sequence joins TRBV11-3 and TRBJ2-1; 11 bases are shared with TRBD2. With 6 bases clipped from V and 6 bases from J, the junction kept 7 bases outside the gene matches. The CDR3 is 15 amino acids. Germline V CDR1 and CDR2: SGHNT, YENEEA.